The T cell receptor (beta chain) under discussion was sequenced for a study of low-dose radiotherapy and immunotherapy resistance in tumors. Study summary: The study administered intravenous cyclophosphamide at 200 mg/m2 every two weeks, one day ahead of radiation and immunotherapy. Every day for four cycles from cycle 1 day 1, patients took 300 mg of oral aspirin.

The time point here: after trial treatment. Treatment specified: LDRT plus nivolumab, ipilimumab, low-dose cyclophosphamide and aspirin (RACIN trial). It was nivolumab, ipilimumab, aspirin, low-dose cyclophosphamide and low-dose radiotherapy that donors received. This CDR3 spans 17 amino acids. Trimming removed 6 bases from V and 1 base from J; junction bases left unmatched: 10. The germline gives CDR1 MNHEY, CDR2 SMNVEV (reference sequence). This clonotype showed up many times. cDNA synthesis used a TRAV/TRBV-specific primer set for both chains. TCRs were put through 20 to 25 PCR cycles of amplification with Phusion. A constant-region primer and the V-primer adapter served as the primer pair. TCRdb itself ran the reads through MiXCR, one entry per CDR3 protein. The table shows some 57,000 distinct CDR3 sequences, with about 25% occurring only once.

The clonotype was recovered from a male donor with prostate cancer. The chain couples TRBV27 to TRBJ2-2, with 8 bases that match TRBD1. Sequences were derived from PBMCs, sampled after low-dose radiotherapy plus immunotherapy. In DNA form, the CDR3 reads TGTGCCAGCAGCTTAATCCTCGGGACAGGGAACACCGGGGAGCTGTTTTTT. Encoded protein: CASSLILGTGNTGELFF.